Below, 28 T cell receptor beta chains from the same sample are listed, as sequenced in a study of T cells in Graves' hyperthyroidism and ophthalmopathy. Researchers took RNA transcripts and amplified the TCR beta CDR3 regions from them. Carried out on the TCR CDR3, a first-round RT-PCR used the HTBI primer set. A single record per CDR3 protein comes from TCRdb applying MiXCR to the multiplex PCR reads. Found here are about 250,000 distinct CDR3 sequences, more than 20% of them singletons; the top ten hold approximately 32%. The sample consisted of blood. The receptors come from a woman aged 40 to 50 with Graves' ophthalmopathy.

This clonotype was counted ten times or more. CDR3 DNA sequence: TGCAGCGGCCTCATACAGGGCCGGGAGCTGTTTTTT. Residues: CSGLIQGRELFF. The chain combines TRBV29-1 with TRBJ2-2; D might be TRBD1 (6 bases). The CDR3 runs to 12 residues. Germline assignment: CDR1 SQVTM and CDR2 ANQGSEA. V was clipped by 7 bases and J by 9 bases, with 15 bases between them.

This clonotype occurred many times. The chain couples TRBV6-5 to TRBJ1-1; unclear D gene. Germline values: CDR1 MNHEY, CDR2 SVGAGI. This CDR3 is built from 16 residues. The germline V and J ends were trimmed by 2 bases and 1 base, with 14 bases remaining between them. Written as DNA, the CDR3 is TGTGCCAGCAGTTACGCGATCGGTGGAGGGAACACTGAAGCTTTCTTT. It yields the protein CASSYAIGGGNTEAFF.

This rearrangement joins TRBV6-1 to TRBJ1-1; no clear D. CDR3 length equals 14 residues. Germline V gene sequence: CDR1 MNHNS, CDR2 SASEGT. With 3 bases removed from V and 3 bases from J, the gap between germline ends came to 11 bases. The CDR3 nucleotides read TGTGCCAGCAGTGAGCACAGTTGGGACACTGAAGCTTTCTTT. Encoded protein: CASSEHSWDTEAFF.

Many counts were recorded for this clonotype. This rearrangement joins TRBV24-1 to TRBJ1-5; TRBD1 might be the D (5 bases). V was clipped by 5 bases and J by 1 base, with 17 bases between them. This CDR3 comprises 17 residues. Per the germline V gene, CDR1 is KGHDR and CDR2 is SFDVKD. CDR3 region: CATSAQGSGLSNQPQHF. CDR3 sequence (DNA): TGTGCCACCAGTGCGCAGGGTTCCGGTTTGAGCAATCAGCCCCAGCATTTT.

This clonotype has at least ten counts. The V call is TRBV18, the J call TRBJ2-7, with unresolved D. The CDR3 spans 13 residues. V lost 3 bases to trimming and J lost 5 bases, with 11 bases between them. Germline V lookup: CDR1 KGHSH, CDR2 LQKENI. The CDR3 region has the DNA TGTGCCAGCTCACCCGCGCTAGTGGACGAGCAGTACTTC. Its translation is CASSPALVDEQYF.

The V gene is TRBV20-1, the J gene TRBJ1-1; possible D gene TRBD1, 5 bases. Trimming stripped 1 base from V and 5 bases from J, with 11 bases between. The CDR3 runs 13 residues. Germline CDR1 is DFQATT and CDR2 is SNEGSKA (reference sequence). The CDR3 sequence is CSARGIQGTEAFF. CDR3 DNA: TGCAGTGCTAGAGGTATTCAGGGAACTGAAGCTTTCTTT.

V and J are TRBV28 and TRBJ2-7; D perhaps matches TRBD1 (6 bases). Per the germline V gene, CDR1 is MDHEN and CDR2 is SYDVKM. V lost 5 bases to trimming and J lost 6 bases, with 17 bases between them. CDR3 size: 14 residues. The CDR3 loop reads CASSSQTGIGEQYF. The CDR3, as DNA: TGTGCCAGCAGTAGCCAAACAGGGATCGGCGAGCAGTACTTC.

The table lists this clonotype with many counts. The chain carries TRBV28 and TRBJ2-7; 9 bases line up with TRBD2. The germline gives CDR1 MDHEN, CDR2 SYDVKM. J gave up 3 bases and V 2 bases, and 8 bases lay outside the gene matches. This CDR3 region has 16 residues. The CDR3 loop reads CASSLGLAGIGYEQYF. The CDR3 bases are TGTGCCAGCAGTTTAGGTCTAGCGGGAATCGGCTACGAGCAGTACTTC.

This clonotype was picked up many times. CDR3 in DNA: TGCGCCAGCAGCTTCGGAGCGGGAGTTTACGAGCAGTACTTC. It translates to CASSFGAGVYEQYF. The chain joins TRBV5-1 to TRBJ2-7, with 8 bases fitting TRBD2. Germline values: CDR1 SGHRS, CDR2 YFSETQ. CDR3 length: 14 residues. J lost 4 bases, V lost 2 bases, and 5 bases had no gene match.

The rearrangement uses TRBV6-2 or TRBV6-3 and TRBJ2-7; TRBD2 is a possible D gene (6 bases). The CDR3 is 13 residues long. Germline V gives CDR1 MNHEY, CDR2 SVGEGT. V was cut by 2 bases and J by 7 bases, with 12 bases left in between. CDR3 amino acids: CASSYLREREQYF. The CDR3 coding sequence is TGTGCCAGCAGTTACCTGCGGGAACGGGAGCAGTACTTC.

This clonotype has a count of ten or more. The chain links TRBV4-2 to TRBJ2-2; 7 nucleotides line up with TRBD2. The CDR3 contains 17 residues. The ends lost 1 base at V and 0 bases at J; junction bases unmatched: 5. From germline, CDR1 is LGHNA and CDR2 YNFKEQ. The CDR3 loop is CASSQGAGDPNTGELFF. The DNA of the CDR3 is TGTGCCAGCAGCCAAGGGGCGGGGGATCCGAACACCGGGGAGCTGTTTTTT.

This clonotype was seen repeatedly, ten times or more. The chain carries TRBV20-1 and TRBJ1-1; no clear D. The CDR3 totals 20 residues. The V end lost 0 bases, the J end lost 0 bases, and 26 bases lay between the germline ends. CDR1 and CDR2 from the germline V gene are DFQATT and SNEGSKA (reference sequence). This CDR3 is CSARELNLSPEAVMNTEAFF. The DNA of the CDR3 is TGCAGTGCTAGAGAGTTGAACCTAAGCCCAGAGGCAGTCATGAACACTGAAGCTTTCTTT.

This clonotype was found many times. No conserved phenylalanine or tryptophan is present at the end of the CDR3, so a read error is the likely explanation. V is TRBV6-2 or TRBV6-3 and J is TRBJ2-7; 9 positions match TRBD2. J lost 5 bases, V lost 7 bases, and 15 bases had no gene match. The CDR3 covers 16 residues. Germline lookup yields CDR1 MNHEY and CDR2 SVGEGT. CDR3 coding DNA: TGTGCCAGCACCGACCGGGCGGGAGGGCCTGTCGACGAGCAGTACCTC. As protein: CASTDRAGGPVDEQYL.

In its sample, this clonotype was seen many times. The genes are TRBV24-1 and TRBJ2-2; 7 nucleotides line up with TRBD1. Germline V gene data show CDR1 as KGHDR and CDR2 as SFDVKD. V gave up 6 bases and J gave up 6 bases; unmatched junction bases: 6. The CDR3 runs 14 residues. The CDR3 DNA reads TGTGCCACCAGTACCCCAACAGGGGCCGGGGAGCTGTTTTTT. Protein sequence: CATSTPTGAGELFF.

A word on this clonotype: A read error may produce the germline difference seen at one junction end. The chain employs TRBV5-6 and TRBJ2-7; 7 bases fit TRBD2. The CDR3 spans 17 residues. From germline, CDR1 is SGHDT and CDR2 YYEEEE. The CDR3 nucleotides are TGTGCCAGCAGCTTCGGCCTAGCGGTAGGGCCCTCCGACGAGCAGTGCTTC. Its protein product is CASSFGLAVGPSDEQCF.

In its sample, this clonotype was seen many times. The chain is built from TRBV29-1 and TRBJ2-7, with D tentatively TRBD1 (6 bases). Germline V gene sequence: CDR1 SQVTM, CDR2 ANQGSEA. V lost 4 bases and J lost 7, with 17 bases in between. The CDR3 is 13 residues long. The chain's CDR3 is CSVGGGTGREQYF. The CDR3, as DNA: TGCAGCGTTGGGGGTGGCACAGGGCGGGAGCAGTACTTC.

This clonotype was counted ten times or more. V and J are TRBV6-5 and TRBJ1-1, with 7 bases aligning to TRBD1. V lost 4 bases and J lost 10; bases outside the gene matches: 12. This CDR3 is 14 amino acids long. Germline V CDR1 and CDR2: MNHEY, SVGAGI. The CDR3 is CASSFLDRVGGAFF. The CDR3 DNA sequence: TGTGCCAGCAGTTTCCTCGACAGGGTTGGTGGAGCTTTCTTT.

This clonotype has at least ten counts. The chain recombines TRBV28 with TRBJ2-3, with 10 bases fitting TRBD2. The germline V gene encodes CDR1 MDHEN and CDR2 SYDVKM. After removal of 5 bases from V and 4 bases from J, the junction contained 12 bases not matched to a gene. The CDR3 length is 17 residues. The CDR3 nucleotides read TGTGCCAGCAGTCCCGAGGCTAGCGGGAGAGTTCCAGATACGCAGTATTTT. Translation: CASSPEASGRVPDTQYF.

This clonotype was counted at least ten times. CDR3 coding DNA: TGTGCCAGCAGCTTGGTAGGGTTGGGGATTAATTCACCCCTCCACTTT. This sequence encodes CASSLVGLGINSPLHF. The chain has TRBV5-5 and TRBJ1-6, with D unresolved. The length of the CDR3 is 16 residues. Per germline, CDR1 SGHKS and CDR2 YYEKEE (reference sequence). V lost 0 bases to trimming and J lost 6 bases, with 13 bases between them.

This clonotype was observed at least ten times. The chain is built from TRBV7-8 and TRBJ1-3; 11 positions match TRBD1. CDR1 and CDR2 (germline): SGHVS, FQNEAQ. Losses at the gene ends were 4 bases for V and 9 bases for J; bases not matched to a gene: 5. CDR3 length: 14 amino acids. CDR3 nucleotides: TGTGCCAGCAGCTCTAGGACAGGGGGCGGCACCATATATTTT. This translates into CASSSRTGGGTIYF.

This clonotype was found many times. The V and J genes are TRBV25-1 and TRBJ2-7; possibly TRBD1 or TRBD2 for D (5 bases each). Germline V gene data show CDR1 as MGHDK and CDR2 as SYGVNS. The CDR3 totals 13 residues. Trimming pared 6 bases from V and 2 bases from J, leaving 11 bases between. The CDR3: CASSLGATYEQYF. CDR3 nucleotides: TGTGCCAGCAGCCTCGGGGCTACCTACGAGCAGTACTTC.

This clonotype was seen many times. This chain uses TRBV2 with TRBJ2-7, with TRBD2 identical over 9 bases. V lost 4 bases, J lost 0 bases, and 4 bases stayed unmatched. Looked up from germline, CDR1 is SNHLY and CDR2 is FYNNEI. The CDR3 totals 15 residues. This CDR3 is CASSGAGGVSYEQYF. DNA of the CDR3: TGTGCCAGCAGTGGAGCGGGGGGTGTCTCCTACGAGCAGTACTTC.

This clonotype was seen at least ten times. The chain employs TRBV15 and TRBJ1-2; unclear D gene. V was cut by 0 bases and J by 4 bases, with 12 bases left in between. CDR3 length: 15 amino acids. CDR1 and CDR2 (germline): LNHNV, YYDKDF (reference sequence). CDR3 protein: CATSRDRVTGYGYTF. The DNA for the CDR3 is TGTGCCACCAGCAGAGATAGGGTAACGGGCTATGGCTACACCTTC.

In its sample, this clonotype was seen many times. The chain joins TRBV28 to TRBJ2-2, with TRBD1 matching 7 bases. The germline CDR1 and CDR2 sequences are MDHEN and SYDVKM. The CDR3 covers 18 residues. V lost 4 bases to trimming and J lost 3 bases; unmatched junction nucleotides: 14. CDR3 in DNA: TGTGCCAGCAGTTCGACCCCCCAGGGGGTGGTTTACACCGGGGAGCTGTTTTTT. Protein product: CASSSTPQGVVYTGELFF.

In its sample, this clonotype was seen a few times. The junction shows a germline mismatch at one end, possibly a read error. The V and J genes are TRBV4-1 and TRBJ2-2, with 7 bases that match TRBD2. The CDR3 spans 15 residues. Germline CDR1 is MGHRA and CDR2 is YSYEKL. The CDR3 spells CASSLGTTNTGEPFF. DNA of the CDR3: TGCGCCAGCAGTCTAGGGACTACGAACACCGGGGAGCCGTTTTTT.

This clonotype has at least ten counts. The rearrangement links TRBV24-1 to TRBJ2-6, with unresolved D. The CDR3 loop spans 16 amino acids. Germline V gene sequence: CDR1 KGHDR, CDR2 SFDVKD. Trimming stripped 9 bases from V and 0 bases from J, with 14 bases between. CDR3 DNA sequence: TGTGCCACCCAAGAGGCAGGTTACTCTGGGGCCAACGTCCTGACTTTC. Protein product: CATQEAGYSGANVLTF.

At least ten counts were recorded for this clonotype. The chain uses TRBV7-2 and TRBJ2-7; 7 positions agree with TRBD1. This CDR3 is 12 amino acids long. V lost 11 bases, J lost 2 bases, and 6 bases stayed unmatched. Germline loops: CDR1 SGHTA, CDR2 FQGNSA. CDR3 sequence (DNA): TGTGCCTCGACGACAGGGCCCTACGAGCAGTACTTC. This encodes CASTTGPYEQYF.

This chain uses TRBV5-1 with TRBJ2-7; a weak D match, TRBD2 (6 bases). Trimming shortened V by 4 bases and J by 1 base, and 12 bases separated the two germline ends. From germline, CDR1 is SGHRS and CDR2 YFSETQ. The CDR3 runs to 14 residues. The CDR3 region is CASSPLATSYEQYF. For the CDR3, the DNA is TGCGCCAGCAGCCCGCTAGCGACATCCTACGAGCAGTACTTC.